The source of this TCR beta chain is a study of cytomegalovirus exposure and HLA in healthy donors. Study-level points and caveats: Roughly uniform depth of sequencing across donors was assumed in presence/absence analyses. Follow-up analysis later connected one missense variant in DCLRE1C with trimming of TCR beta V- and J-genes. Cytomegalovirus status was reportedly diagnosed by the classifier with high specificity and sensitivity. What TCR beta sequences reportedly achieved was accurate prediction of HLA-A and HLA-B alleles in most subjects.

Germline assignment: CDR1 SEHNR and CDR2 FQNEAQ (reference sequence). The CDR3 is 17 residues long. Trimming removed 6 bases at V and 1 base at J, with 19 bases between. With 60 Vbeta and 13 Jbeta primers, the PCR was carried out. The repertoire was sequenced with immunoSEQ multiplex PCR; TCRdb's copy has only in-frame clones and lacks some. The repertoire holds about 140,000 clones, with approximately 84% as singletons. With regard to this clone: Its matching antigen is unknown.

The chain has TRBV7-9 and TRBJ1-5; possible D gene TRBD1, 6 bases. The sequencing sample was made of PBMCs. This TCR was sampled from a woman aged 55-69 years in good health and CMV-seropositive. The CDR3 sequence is CASSLSQGTASNQPQHF. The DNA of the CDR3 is TGTGCCAGCAGTCTCTCCCAGGGGACGGCGAGCAATCAGCCCCAGCATTTT. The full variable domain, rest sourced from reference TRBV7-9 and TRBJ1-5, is DTGVSQNPRHKITKRGQNVTFRCDPISEHNRLYWYRQTLGQGPEFLTYFQNEAQLEKSRLLSDRFSAERPKGSFSTLEIQRTEQGDSAMYLCASSLSQGTASNQPQHFGDGTRLSIL.